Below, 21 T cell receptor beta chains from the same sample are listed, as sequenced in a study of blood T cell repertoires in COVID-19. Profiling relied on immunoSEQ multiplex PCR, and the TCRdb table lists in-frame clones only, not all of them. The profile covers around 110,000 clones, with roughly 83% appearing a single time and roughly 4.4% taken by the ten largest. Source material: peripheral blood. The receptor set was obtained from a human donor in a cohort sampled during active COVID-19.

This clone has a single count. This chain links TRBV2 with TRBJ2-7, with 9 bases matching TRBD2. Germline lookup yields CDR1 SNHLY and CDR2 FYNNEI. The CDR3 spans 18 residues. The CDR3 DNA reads TGTGCCAGCAGCGAAGACTTTCTTGGGCTAGCGGGAAACTACGAGCAGTACGTC. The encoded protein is CASSEDFLGLAGNYEQYV.

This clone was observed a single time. CDR3 in DNA: TGCGCCAGCAGCCAAGACGTTGGCCGTAATCAGCCCCAGCATTTT. Its translation: CASSQDVGRNQPQHF. V usage is TRBV4-3 and J usage is TRBJ1-5; D is uncertain. With 0 bases removed from V and 4 bases from J, the gap between germline ends came to 10 bases. The germline V gene encodes CDR1 LGHNA and CDR2 YSLEER. The CDR3 is 15 residues long.

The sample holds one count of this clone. The CDR3 sequence: CASSQDRQGWTEAFF. CDR3 nucleotide sequence: TGCGCCAGCAGCCAAGATCGCCAGGGCTGGACTGAAGCTTTCTTT. The chain couples TRBV4-1 to TRBJ1-1, with D perhaps matching TRBD1 (5 bases). The V and J ends lost 0 bases and 5 bases respectively, with 13 bases between them. CDR1 and CDR2 (germline): MGHRA, YSYEKL. This CDR3 comprises 15 residues.

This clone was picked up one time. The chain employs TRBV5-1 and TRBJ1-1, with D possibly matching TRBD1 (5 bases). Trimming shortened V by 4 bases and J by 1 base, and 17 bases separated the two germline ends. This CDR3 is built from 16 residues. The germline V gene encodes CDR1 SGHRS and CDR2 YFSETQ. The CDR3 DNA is TGCGCCAGCAGCAACGGCGACAGATTGGAGAACACTGAAGCTTTCTTT. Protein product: CASSNGDRLENTEAFF. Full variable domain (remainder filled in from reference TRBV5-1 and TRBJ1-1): KAGVTQTPRYLIKTRGQQVTLSCSPISGHRSVSWYQQTPGQGLQFLFEYFSETQRNKGNFPGRFSGRQFSNSRSEMNVSTLELGDSALYLCASSNGDRLENTEAFFGQGTRLTVV.

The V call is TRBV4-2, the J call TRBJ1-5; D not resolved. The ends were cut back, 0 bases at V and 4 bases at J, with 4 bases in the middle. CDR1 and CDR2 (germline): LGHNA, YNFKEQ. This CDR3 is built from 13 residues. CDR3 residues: CASSQDGNQPQHF. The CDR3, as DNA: TGTGCCAGCAGCCAAGACGGGAATCAGCCCCAGCATTTT.

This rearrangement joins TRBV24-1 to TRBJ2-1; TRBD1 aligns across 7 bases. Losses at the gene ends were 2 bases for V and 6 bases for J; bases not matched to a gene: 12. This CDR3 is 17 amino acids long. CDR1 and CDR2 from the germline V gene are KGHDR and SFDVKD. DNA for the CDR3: TGTGCCACCAGTGATTCCCGCACAACAGGGGTGGGCAATGAGCAGTTCTTC. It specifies CATSDSRTTGVGNEQFF.

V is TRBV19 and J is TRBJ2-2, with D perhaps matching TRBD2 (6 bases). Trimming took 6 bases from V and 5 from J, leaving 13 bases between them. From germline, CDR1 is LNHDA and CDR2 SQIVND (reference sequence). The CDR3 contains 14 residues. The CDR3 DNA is TGTGCCAGTAGCCAGGGACTGTCTACCGGGGAGCTGTTTTTT. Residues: CASSQGLSTGELFF.

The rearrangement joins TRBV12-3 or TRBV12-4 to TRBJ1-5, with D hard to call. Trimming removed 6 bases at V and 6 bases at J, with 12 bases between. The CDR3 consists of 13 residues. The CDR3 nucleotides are TGTGCCAGCAGAGGCGGTGGTCGTCAGCCCCAGCATTTT. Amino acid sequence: CASRGGGRQPQHF.

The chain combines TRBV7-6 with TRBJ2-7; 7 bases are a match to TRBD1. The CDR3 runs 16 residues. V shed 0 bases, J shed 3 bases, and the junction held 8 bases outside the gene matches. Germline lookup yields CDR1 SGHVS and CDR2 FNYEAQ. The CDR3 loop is CASSLAAGTAVYEQYF. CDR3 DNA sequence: TGTGCCAGCAGCTTAGCGGCCGGGACAGCGGTCTACGAGCAGTACTTC. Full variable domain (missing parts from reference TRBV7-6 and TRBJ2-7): GAGVSQSPRYKVTKRGQDVALRCDPISGHVSLYWYRQALGQGPEFLTYFNYEAQQDKSGLPNDRFSAERPEGSISTLTIQRTEQRDSAMYRCASSLAAGTAVYEQYFGPGTRLTVT.

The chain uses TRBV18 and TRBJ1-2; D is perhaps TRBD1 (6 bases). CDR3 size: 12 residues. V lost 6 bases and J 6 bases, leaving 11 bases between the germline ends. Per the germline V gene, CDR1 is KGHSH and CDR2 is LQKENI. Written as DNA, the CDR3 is TGTGCCAGCTCGCTAGCAGGGGATGGCTACACCTTC. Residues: CASSLAGDGYTF.

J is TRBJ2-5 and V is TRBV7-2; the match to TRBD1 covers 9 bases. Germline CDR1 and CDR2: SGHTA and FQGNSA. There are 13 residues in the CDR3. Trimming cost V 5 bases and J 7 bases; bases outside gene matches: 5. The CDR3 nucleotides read TGTGCCAGCAGCCCCCGGACAGGGGCGACCCAGTACTTC. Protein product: CASSPRTGATQYF.

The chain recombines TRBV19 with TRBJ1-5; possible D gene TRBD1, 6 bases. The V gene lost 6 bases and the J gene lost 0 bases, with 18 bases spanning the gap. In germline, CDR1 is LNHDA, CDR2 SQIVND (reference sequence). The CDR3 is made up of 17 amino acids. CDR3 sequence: CASSEQDSKRSNQPQHF. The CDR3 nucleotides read TGTGCCAGTAGCGAACAGGACAGCAAACGTAGCAATCAGCCCCAGCATTTT.

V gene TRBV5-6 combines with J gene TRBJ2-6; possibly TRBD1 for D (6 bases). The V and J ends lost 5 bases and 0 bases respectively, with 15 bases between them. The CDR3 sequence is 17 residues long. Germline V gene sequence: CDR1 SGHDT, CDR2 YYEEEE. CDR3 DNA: TGTGCCAGCAGTGTGACAGGTCTAGGCTCTGGGGCCAACGTCCTGACTTTC. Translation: CASSVTGLGSGANVLTF.

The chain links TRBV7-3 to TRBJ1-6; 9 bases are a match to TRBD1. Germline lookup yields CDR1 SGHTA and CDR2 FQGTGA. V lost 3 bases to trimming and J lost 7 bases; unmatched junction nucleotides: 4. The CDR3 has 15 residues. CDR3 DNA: TGTGCCAGCAGCTTGACGGGACAGGGAAATTCACCCCTCCACTTT. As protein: CASSLTGQGNSPLHF.

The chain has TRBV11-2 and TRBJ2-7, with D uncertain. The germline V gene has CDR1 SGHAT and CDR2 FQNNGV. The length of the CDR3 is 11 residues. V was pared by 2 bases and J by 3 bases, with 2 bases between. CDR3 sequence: CASSLYYEQYF. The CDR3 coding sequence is TGTGCCAGCAGCTTATACTACGAGCAGTACTTC.

The CDR3 protein is CASSMGLYNEQFF. The CDR3 region has the DNA TGTGCCAGTAGTATGGGACTATACAATGAGCAGTTCTTC. The chain links TRBV19 to TRBJ2-1, with 7 nucleotides matching TRBD2. Germline V gives CDR1 LNHDA, CDR2 SQIVND (reference sequence). V shed 3 bases, J shed 4 bases, and the junction held 0 bases outside the gene matches. The CDR3 has 13 amino acids.

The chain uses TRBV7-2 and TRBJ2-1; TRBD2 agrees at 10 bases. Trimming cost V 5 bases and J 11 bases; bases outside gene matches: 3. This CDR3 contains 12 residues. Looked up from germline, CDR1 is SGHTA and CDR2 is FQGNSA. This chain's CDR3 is CASSRLAGKQFF. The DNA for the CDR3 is TGTGCCAGCAGCAGACTAGCGGGTAAGCAGTTCTTC.

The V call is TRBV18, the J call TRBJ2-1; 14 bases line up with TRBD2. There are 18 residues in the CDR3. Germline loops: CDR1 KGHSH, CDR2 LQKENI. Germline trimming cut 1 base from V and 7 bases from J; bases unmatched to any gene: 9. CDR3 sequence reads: CASSPQNLGLAGGNEQFF. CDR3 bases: TGTGCCAGCTCACCACAAAATTTAGGACTAGCGGGAGGAAATGAGCAGTTCTTC.

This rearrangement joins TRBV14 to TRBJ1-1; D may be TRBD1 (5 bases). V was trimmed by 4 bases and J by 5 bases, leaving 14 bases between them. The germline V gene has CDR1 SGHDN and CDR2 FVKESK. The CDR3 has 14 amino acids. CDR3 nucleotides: TGTGCCAGCAGCCCTCAAAGGGGTACGACTGAAGCTTTCTTT. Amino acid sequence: CASSPQRGTTEAFF.

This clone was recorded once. The DNA for the CDR3 is TGTGCCAGTACCCTATGGCCGGGGGGCGGCGGGGAGCTGTTTTTT. This sequence encodes CASTLWPGGGGELFF. The rearrangement uses TRBV19 and TRBJ2-2; perhaps TRBD2 as D (7 bases). Trimming pared 7 bases from V and 7 bases from J, leaving 19 bases between. The CDR3 has 15 residues. From germline, CDR1 is LNHDA and CDR2 SQIVND (reference sequence). Complete variable domain (other parts from reference TRBV19 and TRBJ2-2): DGGITQSPKYLFRKEGQNVTLSCEQNLNHDAMYWYRQDPGQGLRLIYYSQIVNDFQKGDIAEGYSVSREKKESFPLTVTSAQKNPTAFYLCASTLWPGGGGELFFGEGSRLTVL.

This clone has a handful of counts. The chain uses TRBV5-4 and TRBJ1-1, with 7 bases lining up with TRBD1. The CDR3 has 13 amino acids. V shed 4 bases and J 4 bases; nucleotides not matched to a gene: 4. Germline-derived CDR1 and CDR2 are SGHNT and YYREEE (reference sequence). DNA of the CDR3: TGTGCCAGCAGCATAACAGGGGCCACTGAAGCTTTCTTT. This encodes CASSITGATEAFF. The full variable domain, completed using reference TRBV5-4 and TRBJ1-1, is ETGVTQSPTHLIKTRGQQVTLRCSSQSGHNTVSWYQQALGQGPQFIFQYYREEENGRGNFPPRFSGLQFPNYSSELNVNALELDDSALYLCASSITGATEAFFGQGTRLTVV.